Shown below are 2 T cell receptor beta chains from a single sample sequenced in a study of blood T cells in healthy people across ages. Combining a sample-barcoded 5' primer with a J-beta primer mix, a second PCR ran for roughly 6 to 12 cycles. From the 5' RACE reads, TCRdb called clonotypes with MiXCR, one entry per CDR3 protein. Of about 680,000 distinct CDR3 sequences detected, 45% to 50% appear once; the ten largest clones hold roughly a third. The source material was blood. Receptor source: an older woman in good health.

CDR3 nucleotide sequence: TGCAGTGCTAGTATAGCGGGAGAGACCCAGTACTTC. It translates to CSASIAGETQYF. The gene calls are TRBV20-1 and TRBJ2-5, with TRBD2 matching 7 bases. The CDR3 has 12 residues. V lost 3 bases to trimming and J lost 4 bases; unmatched junction nucleotides: 2. Germline V CDR1 and CDR2: DFQATT, SNEGSKA (reference sequence).

The chain employs TRBV4-2 and TRBJ2-5, with D maybe TRBD1 (7 bases). The DNA end is a closer match to TRBJ2-1, so the J assignment may be wrong. The CDR3 is 18 amino acids. Germline V gene data show CDR1 as LGHNA and CDR2 as YNFKEQ. The CDR3 nucleotides read TGTGCCAGCAGCCTCCAACCCCCTGGAGGGGGCATCGAAGAGACCCAGTTCTTC. This encodes CASSLQPPGGGIEETQFF.